One sample yielded the 17 T cell receptor beta chains listed below, sequenced in a study of follicular helper T cells after annual influenza vaccination. TCRdb's copy holds only in-frame clones and misses some; the assay was immunoSEQ multiplex PCR. The table has about 11,000 clones, nearly 85% seen once; the top ten hold roughly 0.92%. This specimen consisted of CXCR5- memory CD4+ T cells sorted from blood, obtained 6 weeks after influenza vaccination. The receptor set was obtained from an adult who received the influenza vaccine.

In DNA, the CDR3 is TGTGCCTGGACCTCAGGGGCCAACGTCCTGACTTTC. Amino acids: CAWTSGANVLTF. V and J are TRBV30 and TRBJ2-6, with D unresolved. V lost 4 bases and J 4 bases, leaving 5 bases between the germline ends. CDR1 GTSNPN and CDR2 SVGIG come from the germline V gene (reference sequence). This CDR3 is 12 amino acids long.

CDR3 region: CASSHNGPGVETQYF. CDR3 sequence (DNA): TGCGCCAGCAGCCATAACGGGCCGGGGGTGGAGACCCAGTACTTC. V is TRBV4-3 and J is TRBJ2-5, with a possible D match to TRBD2 (6 bases). This CDR3 is built from 15 residues. CDR1 and CDR2 from the germline V gene are LGHNA and YSLEER. The germline V and J ends were trimmed by 3 bases and 5 bases, with 16 bases remaining between them.

The gene calls are TRBV7-2 and TRBJ1-2; 7 nucleotides align to TRBD1. The CDR3 is made up of 17 amino acids. With 4 bases clipped from V and 5 bases from J, the junction kept 16 bases outside the gene matches. Germline CDR1 reads SGHTA; CDR2 reads FQGNSA. CDR3 sequence reads: CASSYSPIRTGLYGYTF. The CDR3 DNA sequence: TGTGCCAGCAGCTACTCCCCCATCCGGACAGGCCTATATGGCTACACCTTC.

V and J are TRBV6-5 and TRBJ1-2; a weak D match, TRBD1 (5 bases). The CDR3 runs to 15 residues. V shed 5 bases and J shed 0 bases, with 13 bases lying between them. Germline V CDR1 and CDR2: MNHEY, SVGAGI. CDR3 amino acids: CASSRDEGTNYGYTF. The CDR3 DNA reads as TGTGCCAGCAGTCGGGATGAGGGGACTAACTATGGCTACACCTTC.

The chain recombines TRBV19 with TRBJ2-1, with TRBD2 matching 11 bases. Germline V gene lookup returns CDR1 LNHDA and CDR2 SQIVND (reference sequence). Germline trimming cut 6 bases from V and 10 bases from J; bases unmatched to any gene: 8. This CDR3 is built from 14 residues. CDR3 DNA: TGTGCCAGTAGCCAACTAGCGGGGGACGGGGAGCAGTTCTTC. As protein: CASSQLAGDGEQFF.

This clone has only a few counts. For the CDR3, the DNA is TGTGCCAGTACCTCTATACGGGACAAGTTTAATGAAAAACTGTTTTTT. This gives the protein CASTSIRDKFNEKLFF. The chain recombines TRBV19 with TRBJ1-4; tentatively, D is TRBD1 (6 bases). V lost 7 bases to trimming and J lost 4 bases, with 19 bases between them. The CDR3 is 16 residues long. CDR1 LNHDA and CDR2 SQIVND come from the germline V gene (reference sequence).

The J gene is TRBJ1-4, the V gene TRBV28; TRBD1 is a possible D gene (5 bases). There are 15 residues in the CDR3. Germline V CDR1 and CDR2: MDHEN, SYDVKM. V was shortened by 5 bases and J by 6 bases, with 16 bases between the two germline ends. CDR3 residues: CASSNQGSGDEKLFF. In DNA form, the CDR3 reads TGTGCCAGCAGTAACCAGGGATCGGGAGATGAAAAACTGTTTTTT.

The chain couples TRBV5-1 to TRBJ1-1; D is undetermined. The CDR3 extends over 13 amino acids. CDR1 and CDR2 from the germline V gene are SGHRS and YFSETQ. V lost 5 bases and J lost 4, with 12 bases in between. CDR3 DNA sequence: TGCGCCAGCAGGAAGGGCGCGGCCACTGAAGCTTTCTTT. Amino acids: CASRKGAATEAFF. Based on the CDR3 plus reference TRBV5-1 and TRBJ1-1, the full variable domain is KAGVTQTPRYLIKTRGQQVTLSCSPISGHRSVSWYQQTPGQGLQFLFEYFSETQRNKGNFPGRFSGRQFSNSRSEMNVSTLELGDSALYLCASRKGAATEAFFGQGTRLTVV.

J is TRBJ2-7 and V is TRBV21-1; the DNA was not used to check the table's D call, TRBD1. TRBV21-1 is listed as a pseudogene. This CDR3 contains 16 residues. This chain's CDR3 is CASSKDPRDRSYEQYF. The CDR3 DNA reads as TGTGCCAGCAGCAAAGACCCCCGGGACAGATCCTACGAGCAGTACTTC.

This chain uses TRBV19 with TRBJ2-7, with D uncertain. The CDR3 is 14 amino acids. V was clipped by 0 bases and J by 5 bases, with 11 bases between them. The germline CDR1 and CDR2 sequences are LNHDA and SQIVND (reference sequence). The CDR3, as DNA: TGTGCCAGTAGTATAGATCAAAGCCGGAACGAGCAGTACTTC. Amino acids: CASSIDQSRNEQYF.

This chain joins TRBV6-6 and TRBJ2-2, with D hard to call. V lost 4 bases and J lost 2, with 11 bases in between. CDR3 length: 15 residues. Germline V gene lookup returns CDR1 MNHNY and CDR2 SVGAGI (reference sequence). The CDR3 DNA reads TGTGCCAGCAGTTCAGTCACAGTCAACACCGGGGAGCTGTTTTTT. It codes for CASSSVTVNTGELFF.

This clone was seen a few times. The gene calls are TRBV5-6 and TRBJ1-6, with unresolved D. From germline, CDR1 is SGHDT and CDR2 YYEEEE. CDR3 length: 14 amino acids. V was clipped by 0 bases and J by 7 bases, with 8 bases between them. The CDR3 is CASSLVSGNSPLHF. The CDR3 region has the DNA TGTGCCAGCAGCTTGGTGTCAGGAAATTCACCCCTCCACTTT. Full variable domain (remainder filled in from reference TRBV5-6 and TRBJ1-6): DAGVTQSPTHLIKTRGQQVTLRCSPKSGHDTVSWYQQALGQGPQFIFQYYEEEERQRGNFPDRFSGHQFPNYSSELNVNALLLGDSALYLCASSLVSGNSPLHFGNGTRLTVT.

V and J are TRBV6-1 and TRBJ2-2; D unclear. Looked up from germline, CDR1 is MNHNS and CDR2 is SASEGT. This CDR3 has 14 residues. Trimming stripped 3 bases from V and 3 bases from J, with 8 bases between. Written as DNA, the CDR3 is TGTGCCAGCAGTGACCAGGTGGACACCGGGGAGCTGTTTTTT. It yields the protein CASSDQVDTGELFF.

The genes are TRBV19 and TRBJ1-1; D may be TRBD1 (6 bases). The CDR3 totals 12 residues. Germline CDR1 and CDR2: LNHDA and SQIVND (reference sequence). V dropped 6 bases and J dropped 6 bases, with 11 bases sitting between them. For the CDR3, the DNA is TGTGCCAGTAGGGCGGCAGGGGCTGAAGCTTTCTTT. It translates to CASRAAGAEAFF.

The chain combines TRBV5-1 with TRBJ2-7, with a possible D match to TRBD1 (6 bases). The germline gives CDR1 SGHRS, CDR2 YFSETQ. The CDR3 is 17 residues long. V lost 0 bases and J 6 bases, leaving 22 bases between the germline ends. CDR3: CASSLAWSPGAPSEQYF. As DNA, the CDR3 is TGCGCCAGCAGCTTGGCCTGGAGTCCAGGGGCCCCTAGCGAGCAGTACTTC.

This chain links TRBV7-2 with TRBJ2-5; 9 bases match TRBD2. CDR3 size: 16 residues. Unmatched junction bases numbered 7, after V lost 1 base and J lost 4 bases. The germline V gene encodes CDR1 SGHTA and CDR2 FQGNSA. CDR3 region: CASSLGGRGGPETQYF. The DNA for the CDR3 is TGTGCCAGCAGCTTAGGAGGGCGGGGGGGCCCAGAGACCCAGTACTTC.

The chain carries TRBV14 and TRBJ2-1, with 9 positions matching TRBD2. Germline assignment: CDR1 SGHDN and CDR2 FVKESK. The CDR3 totals 15 residues. V gave up 4 bases and J gave up 2 bases; unmatched junction bases: 3. The CDR3 DNA reads TGTGCCAGCAGCCTTAGCGGGAGCGCCTACAATGAGCAGTTCTTC. It translates to CASSLSGSAYNEQFF.